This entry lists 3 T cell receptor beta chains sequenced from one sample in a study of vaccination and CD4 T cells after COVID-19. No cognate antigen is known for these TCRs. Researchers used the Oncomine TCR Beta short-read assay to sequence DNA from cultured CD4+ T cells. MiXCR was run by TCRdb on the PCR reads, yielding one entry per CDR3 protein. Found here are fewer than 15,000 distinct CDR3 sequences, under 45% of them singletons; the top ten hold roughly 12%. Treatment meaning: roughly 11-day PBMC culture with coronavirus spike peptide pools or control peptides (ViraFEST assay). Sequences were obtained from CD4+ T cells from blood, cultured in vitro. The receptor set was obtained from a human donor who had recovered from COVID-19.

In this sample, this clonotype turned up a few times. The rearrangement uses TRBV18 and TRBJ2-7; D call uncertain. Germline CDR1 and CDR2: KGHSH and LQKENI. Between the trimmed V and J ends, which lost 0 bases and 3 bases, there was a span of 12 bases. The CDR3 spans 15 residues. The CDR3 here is CASSPPVKGDYEQYF. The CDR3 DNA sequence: TGTGCCAGCTCACCACCGGTTAAAGGAGACTACGAGCAGTACTTC. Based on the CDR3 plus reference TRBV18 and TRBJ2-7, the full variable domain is NAGVMQNPRHLVRRRGQEARLRCSPMKGHSHVYWYRQLPEEGLKFMVYLQKENIIDESGMPKERFSAEFPKEGPSILRIQQVVRGDSAAYFCASSPPVKGDYEQYFGPGTRLTVT.

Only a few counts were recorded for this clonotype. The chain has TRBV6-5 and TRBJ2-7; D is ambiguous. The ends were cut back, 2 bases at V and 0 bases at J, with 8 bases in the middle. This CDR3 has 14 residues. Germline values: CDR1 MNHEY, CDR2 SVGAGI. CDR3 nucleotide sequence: TGTGCCAGCAGTTACGAAGGCCCCTCCTACGAGCAGTACTTC. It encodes CASSYEGPSYEQYF.

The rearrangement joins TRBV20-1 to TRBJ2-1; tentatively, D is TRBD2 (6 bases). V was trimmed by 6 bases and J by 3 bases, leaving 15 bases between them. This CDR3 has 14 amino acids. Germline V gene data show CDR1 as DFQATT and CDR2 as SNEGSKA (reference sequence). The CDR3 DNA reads TGCAGTGCCGCCAGACTAGTGTACTACAATGAGCAGTTCTTC. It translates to CSAARLVYYNEQFF.